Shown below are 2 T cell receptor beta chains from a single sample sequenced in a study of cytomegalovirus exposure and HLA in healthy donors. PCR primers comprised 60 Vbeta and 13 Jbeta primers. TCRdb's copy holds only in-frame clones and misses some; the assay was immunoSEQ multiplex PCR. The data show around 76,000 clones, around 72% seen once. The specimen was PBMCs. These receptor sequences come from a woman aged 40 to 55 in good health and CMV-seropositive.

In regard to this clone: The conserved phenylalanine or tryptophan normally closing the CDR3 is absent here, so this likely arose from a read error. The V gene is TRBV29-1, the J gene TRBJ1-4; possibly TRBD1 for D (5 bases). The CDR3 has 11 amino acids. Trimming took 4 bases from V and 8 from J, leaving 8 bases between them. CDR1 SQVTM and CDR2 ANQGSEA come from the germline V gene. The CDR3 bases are TGCAGCGTTGGGGAGGGGGAAAAACTGTTTGTT. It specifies CSVGEGEKLFV.

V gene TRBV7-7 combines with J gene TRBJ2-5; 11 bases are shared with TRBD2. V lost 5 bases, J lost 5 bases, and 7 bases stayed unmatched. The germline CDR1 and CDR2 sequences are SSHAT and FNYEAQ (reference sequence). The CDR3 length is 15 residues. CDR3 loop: CASSPGLAGWETQYF. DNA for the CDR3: TGTGCCAGCAGCCCCGGACTAGCGGGTTGGGAGACCCAGTACTTC. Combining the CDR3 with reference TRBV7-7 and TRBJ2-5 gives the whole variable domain GAGVSQSPRYKVTKRGQDVTLRCDPISSHATLYWYQQALGQGPEFLTYFNYEAQPDKSGLPSDRFSAERPEGSISTLTIQRTEQRDSAMYRCASSPGLAGWETQYFGPGTRLLVL.